Below are 8 T cell receptor beta chains sequenced from a single sample in a study of TIL therapy for anti-PD-1-resistant metastatic lung cancer. Sequencing used immunoSEQ v3. Sequencing used immunoSEQ multiplex PCR; TCRdb keeps in-frame clones, though not all of them. The sample lists approximately 22,000 clones; about two thirds were seen once. Specified time point: pre-treatment sample, taken before nivolumab and TIL therapy. The input for sequencing was blood, taken at baseline. These receptors all stem from a person between 25 and 80 years old with non-small cell lung cancer.

The rearrangement joins TRBV21-1 to TRBJ2-7. TRBV21-1 is a recognized pseudogene. CDR3 length: 14 residues. CDR3 coding DNA: TGTGCCAGCAGCAGATTAAAGATTAAGTACGAGCAGTACTTC. Encoded protein: CASSRLKIKYEQYF.

This chain's CDR3 is CASSLGQGGTSPLHF. CDR3 bases: TGTGCCAGCAGCTTGGGGCAGGGTGGAACTTCACCCCTCCACTTT. V is TRBV5-8 and J is TRBJ1-6, with D tentatively TRBD1 (5 bases). Trimming shortened V by 0 bases and J by 9 bases, and 13 bases separated the two germline ends. CDR3 length: 15 amino acids. Per the germline V gene, CDR1 is SGHTS and CDR2 is YDEGEE.

J is TRBJ2-1 and V is TRBV3-1 (or the pseudogene TRBV3-2); D gene unclear. Trimming removed 1 base from V and 8 bases from J, with 15 bases in between. Germline-derived CDR1 and CDR2 are LGHDT and YNNKEL (reference sequence). This CDR3 has 15 amino acids. The CDR3 bases are TGTGCCAGCAGCCAAGTTTCTAGACCTACGGATGAGCAGTTCTTC. Translating gives CASSQVSRPTDEQFF.

The chain recombines TRBV7-2 with TRBJ2-7; no firm D call. V lost 1 base and J lost 5, with 12 bases in between. Germline V gene sequence: CDR1 SGHTA, CDR2 FQGNSA. CDR3 length: 14 amino acids. The CDR3 DNA reads as TGTGCCAGCAGCTTAGTCCGGAGAAGTCACGAGCAGTACTTC. Protein product: CASSLVRRSHEQYF.

The chain couples TRBV4-1 to TRBJ1-6; TRBD1 agrees at 7 bases. The V gene's germline CDR1 is MGHRA and CDR2 YSYEKL. The CDR3 has 16 amino acids. With 8 bases clipped from V and 0 bases from J, the junction kept 7 bases outside the gene matches. The DNA for the CDR3 is TGCGCCAGCGGGGACAGCCAGCCCTCCTATAATTCACCCCTCCACTTT. It codes for CASGDSQPSYNSPLHF.

The chain carries TRBV5-1 and TRBJ2-3; 11 bases align to TRBD2. The trim removed 4 bases at V and 6 bases at J, leaving 10 bases unmatched. The germline V gene has CDR1 SGHRS and CDR2 YFSETQ. CDR3 length equals 16 residues. As DNA, the CDR3 is TGCGCCAGCAGCGCGGGGACTAGCGGCTTATCGGATACGCAGTATTTT. Translation: CASSAGTSGLSDTQYF. The full variable domain, completed using reference TRBV5-1 and TRBJ2-3, is KAGVTQTPRYLIKTRGQQVTLSCSPISGHRSVSWYQQTPGQGLQFLFEYFSETQRNKGNFPGRFSGRQFSNSRSEMNVSTLELGDSALYLCASSAGTSGLSDTQYFGPGTRLTVL.

This clone was counted a few times. The chain uses TRBV12-3 or TRBV12-4 and TRBJ1-4, with D hard to call. The length of the CDR3 is 11 residues. V was shortened by 2 bases and J by 8 bases, with 3 bases between the two germline ends. CDR3 sequence (DNA): TGTGCCAGCAGTTTACAGGAAAAACTGTTTTTT. It yields the protein CASSLQEKLFF.

V gene TRBV11-2 combines with J gene TRBJ2-6, with D possibly matching TRBD1 (5 bases). This CDR3 has 18 residues. Trimming removed 2 bases from V and 4 bases from J, with 18 bases in between. CDR1 is SGHAT, CDR2 FQNNGV, per germline. As DNA, the CDR3 is TGTGCCAGCAGCTTATTGGATTACAGGAGCTCAGGGGCCAACGTCCTGACTTTC. Translating it yields CASSLLDYRSSGANVLTF.